The 7 T cell receptor beta chains presented below share a single source sample, sequenced in a study of blood T cells in healthy people across ages. Together with a sample-barcoded 5' primer, a J-beta primer mix was included in a second PCR lasting roughly 6 to 12 cycles. MiXCR, applied by TCRdb to the 5' RACE reads, yields one record per CDR3 protein. This table has roughly 1.5 million distinct CDR3 sequences, roughly 43% appearing once. Source material: blood. These receptors originate from a woman in her late teens or twenties in good health.

This clonotype was found a few times. The genes are TRBV20-1 and TRBJ1-5; D may be TRBD1 (5 bases). V gave up 6 bases and J gave up 3 bases, with 12 bases separating them. Germline CDR1 DFQATT, CDR2 SNEGSKA (reference sequence). This CDR3 region has 13 residues. The CDR3 DNA follows: TGCAGTGCGGTTCAGGGCAACAATCAGCCCCAGCATTTT. Translation: CSAVQGNNQPQHF.

CDR3 nucleotides: TGTGCCAGCAGCTCATGGACTGACGCCTACGAGCAGTACTTC. This gives the protein CASSSWTDAYEQYF. V usage is TRBV7-9 and J usage is TRBJ2-5, with D possibly matching TRBD2 (5 bases). TRBJ2-7 explains the end of the DNA better; the J call may be wrong. The CDR3 has 14 residues. CDR1 is SEHNR, CDR2 FQNEAQ, per germline (reference sequence).

J is TRBJ1-2 and V is TRBV20-1, with no clear D. This CDR3 comprises 13 residues. V lost 6 bases to trimming and J lost 1 base, with 12 bases between them. Germline values: CDR1 DFQATT, CDR2 SNEGSKA (reference sequence). The CDR3 is CSAKTENNYGYTF. The CDR3 DNA is TGCAGTGCGAAGACTGAAAATAACTATGGCTACACCTTC.

The chain joins TRBV4-3 to TRBJ2-1; 11 bases are a match to TRBD2. This CDR3 comprises 17 residues. Germline assignment: CDR1 LGHNA and CDR2 YSLEER. V lost 2 bases, J lost 6 bases, and 9 bases stayed unmatched. CDR3 sequence: CASSQPQTSGACNEQFF. For the CDR3, the DNA is TGCGCCAGCAGCCAACCTCAGACTAGCGGGGCTTGCAATGAGCAGTTCTTC.

The sample holds a few counts of this clonotype. The chain joins TRBV20-1 to TRBJ1-2; D not certain. The CDR3 spans 13 residues. The ends were cut back, 5 bases at V and 4 bases at J, with 14 bases in the middle. CDR1 is DFQATT and CDR2 is SNEGSKA in the germline V gene (reference sequence). Written as DNA, the CDR3 is TGCAGTGCTGAGAGTCCCAACTTCTATGGCTACACCTTC. This gives the protein CSAESPNFYGYTF.

The chain joins TRBV10-3 to TRBJ2-1, with TRBD2 matching 15 bases. V dropped 10 bases and J dropped 8; count of bases not matched to a gene: 12. Germline assignment: CDR1 ENHRY and CDR2 SYGVKD. CDR3 size: 16 residues. CDR3 sequence reads: CATARTSGRASDEQFF. The CDR3 nucleotides are TGTGCCACCGCTCGGACTAGCGGGAGGGCCAGCGATGAGCAGTTCTTC.

The chain couples TRBV13 to TRBJ2-6; unclear D gene. The CDR3 length is 15 residues. V gave up 6 bases and J gave up 1 base, with 10 bases separating them. Germline CDR1 and CDR2: PRHDT and FYEKMQ (reference sequence). CDR3: CASRRTYSGANVLTF. The CDR3 DNA sequence: TGTGCCAGCAGGCGAACTTATTCTGGGGCCAACGTCCTGACTTTC.